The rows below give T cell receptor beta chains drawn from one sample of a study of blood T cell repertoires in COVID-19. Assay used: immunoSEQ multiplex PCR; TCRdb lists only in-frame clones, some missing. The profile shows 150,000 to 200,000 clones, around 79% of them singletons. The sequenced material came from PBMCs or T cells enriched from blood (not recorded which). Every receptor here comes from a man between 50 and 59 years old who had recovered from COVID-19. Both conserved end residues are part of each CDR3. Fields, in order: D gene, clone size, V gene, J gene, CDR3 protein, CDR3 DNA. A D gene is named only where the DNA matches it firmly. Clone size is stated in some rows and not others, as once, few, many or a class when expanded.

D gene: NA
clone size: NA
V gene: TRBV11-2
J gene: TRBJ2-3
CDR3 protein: CASRSPGDTQYF
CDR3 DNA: TGTGCCAGCCGGTCCCCGGGAGATACGCAGTATTTT

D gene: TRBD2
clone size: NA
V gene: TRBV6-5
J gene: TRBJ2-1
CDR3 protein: CASSGGNEQFF
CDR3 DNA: TGTGCCAGCTCGGGGGGCAATGAGCAGTTCTTC

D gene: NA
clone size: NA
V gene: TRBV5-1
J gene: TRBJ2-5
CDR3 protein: CASSLGAGAQETQYF
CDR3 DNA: TGCGCCAGCAGCTTGGGAGCAGGGGCCCAAGAGACCCAGTACTTC

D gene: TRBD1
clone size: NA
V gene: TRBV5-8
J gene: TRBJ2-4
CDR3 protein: CASSTRQGKGIQYF
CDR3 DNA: TGTGCCAGCAGCACTAGACAGGGAAAAGGCATTCAGTACTTC

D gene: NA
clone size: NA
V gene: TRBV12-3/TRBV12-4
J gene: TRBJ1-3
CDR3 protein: CASRSSGNTIYF
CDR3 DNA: TGTGCAAGCCGGAGTTCTGGAAACACCATATATTTT

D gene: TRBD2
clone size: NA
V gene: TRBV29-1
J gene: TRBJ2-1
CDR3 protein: CSVTDLAGGDNEQFF
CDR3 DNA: TGCAGCGTAACGGATCTAGCGGGAGGCGACAATGAGCAGTTCTTC

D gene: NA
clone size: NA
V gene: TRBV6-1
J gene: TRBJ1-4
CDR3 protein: CASSEIQALNEKLFF
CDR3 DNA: TGTGCCAGCAGTGAAATTCAGGCCCTCAATGAAAAACTGTTTTTT

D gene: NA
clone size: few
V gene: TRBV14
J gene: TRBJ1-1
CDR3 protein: CASSQNRYTEAFF
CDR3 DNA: TGTGCCAGCAGCCAGAACAGGTACACTGAAGCTTTCTTT

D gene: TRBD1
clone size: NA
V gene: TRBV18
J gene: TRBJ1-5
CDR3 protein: CASSQGQTNQPQHF
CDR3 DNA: TGTGCCAGCTCACAGGGACAGACTAATCAGCCCCAGCATTTT

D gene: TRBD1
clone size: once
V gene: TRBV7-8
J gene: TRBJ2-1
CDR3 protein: CAWGTGAYNEQFF
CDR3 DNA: TGTGCATGGGGGACAGGAGCCTACAATGAGCAGTTCTTC

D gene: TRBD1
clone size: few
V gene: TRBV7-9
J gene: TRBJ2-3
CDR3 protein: CASSWGQGSSTDTQYF
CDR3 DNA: TGTGCCAGCAGCTGGGGACAGGGGTCTAGCACAGATACGCAGTATTTT

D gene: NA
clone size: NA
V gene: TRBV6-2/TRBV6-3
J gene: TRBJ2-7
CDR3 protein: CASSFNYEQYF
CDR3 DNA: TGTGCCAGCAGTTTCAACTACGAGCAGTACTTC

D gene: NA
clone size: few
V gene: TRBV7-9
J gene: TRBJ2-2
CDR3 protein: CASSLVAGRANTGELFF
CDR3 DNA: TGTGCCAGCAGCTTAGTTGCAGGTCGCGCGAACACCGGGGAGCTGTTTTTT

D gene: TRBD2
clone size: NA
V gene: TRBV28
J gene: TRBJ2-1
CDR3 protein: CATLSLAGESSYNEQFF
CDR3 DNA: TGTGCCACCCTTAGTTTAGCGGGGGAGAGCTCCTACAATGAGCAGTTCTTC

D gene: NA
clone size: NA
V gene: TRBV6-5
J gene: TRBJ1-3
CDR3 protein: CASRAAGVGNTIYF
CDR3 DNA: TGTGCCAGCAGGGCCGCGGGGGTTGGAAACACCATATATTTT

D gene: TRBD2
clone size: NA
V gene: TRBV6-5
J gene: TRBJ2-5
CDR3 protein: CASSRPTSGEETQYF
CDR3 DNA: TGTGCCAGCAGCCGCCCGACTAGCGGGGAAGAGACCCAGTACTTC

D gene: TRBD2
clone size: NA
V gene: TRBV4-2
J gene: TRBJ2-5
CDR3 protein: CASSPAGVIEETQYF
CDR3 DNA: TGTGCCAGCAGCCCTGCGGGGGTGATCGAAGAGACCCAGTACTTC

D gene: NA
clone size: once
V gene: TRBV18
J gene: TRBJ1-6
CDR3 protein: CASSSTGFNSPLHF
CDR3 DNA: TGTGCCAGCTCTTCCACAGGGTTCAATTCACCCCTCCACTTT

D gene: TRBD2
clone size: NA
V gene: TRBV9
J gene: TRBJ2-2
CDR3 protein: CASSRLAGANTGELFF
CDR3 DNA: TGTGCCAGCAGCAGACTAGCGGGGGCCAACACCGGGGAGCTGTTTTTT

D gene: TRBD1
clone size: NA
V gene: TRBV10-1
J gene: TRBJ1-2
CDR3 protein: CASSSDRDYGYTF
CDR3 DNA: TGCGCCAGCAGTTCCGACAGGGACTATGGCTACACCTTC

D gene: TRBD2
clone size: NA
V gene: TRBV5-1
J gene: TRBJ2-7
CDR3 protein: CASSFSPSGGSYEQYF
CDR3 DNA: TGCGCCAGCAGCTTTTCCCCTAGCGGGGGGTCCTACGAGCAGTACTTC

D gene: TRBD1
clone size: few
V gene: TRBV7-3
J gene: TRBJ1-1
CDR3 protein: CASSETGAGTEAFF
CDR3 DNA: TGTGCCAGCAGCGAGACAGGGGCAGGGACTGAAGCTTTCTTT

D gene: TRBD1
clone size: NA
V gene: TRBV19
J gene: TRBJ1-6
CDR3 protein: CASSPKGTASLPLHF
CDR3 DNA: TGTGCCAGTAGCCCAAAAGGGACAGCGTCGTTACCCCTCCACTTT

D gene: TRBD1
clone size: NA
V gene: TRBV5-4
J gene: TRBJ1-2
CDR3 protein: CASSLPGQGAGGYTF
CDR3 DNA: TGTGCCAGCAGCTTACCGGGACAGGGGGCAGGTGGCTACACCTTC

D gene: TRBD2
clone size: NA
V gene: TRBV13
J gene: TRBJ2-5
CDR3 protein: CASSLGRTSGSEETQYF
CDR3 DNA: TGTGCCAGCAGCTTGGGTCGGACTAGCGGGAGTGAGGAGACCCAGTACTTC

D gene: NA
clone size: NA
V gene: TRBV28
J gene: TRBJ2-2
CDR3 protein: CASSRPGGPGELFF
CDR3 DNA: TGTGCCAGCAGTCGACCGGGGGGCCCCGGGGAGCTGTTTTTT

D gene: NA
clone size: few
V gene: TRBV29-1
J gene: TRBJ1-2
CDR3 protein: CSDTALGGYTF
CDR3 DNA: TGCAGCGACACCGCCCTCGGGGGCTACACCTTC

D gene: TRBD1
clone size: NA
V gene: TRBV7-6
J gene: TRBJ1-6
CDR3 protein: CASSLKTGTGRDSPLHF
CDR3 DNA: TGTGCCAGCAGCTTAAAAACCGGGACAGGGAGGGATTCACCCCTCCACTTT

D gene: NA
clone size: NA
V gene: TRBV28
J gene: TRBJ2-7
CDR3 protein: CASGQTYEQYF
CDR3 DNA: TGTGCCAGCGGGCAGACCTACGAGCAGTACTTC

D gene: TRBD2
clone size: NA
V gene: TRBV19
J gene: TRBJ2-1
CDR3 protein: CASGTSGTFNEQFF
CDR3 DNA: TGTGCCAGCGGGACTAGCGGAACCTTCAATGAGCAGTTCTTC

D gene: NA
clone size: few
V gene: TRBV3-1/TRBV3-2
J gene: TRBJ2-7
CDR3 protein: CASSPSNRGLFYEQYF
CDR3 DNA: TGTGCCAGCAGCCCTTCCAACAGGGGACTCTTCTACGAGCAGTACTTC

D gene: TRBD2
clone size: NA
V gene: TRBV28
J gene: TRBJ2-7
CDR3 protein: CASSSLASGAYEQYF
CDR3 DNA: TGTGCCAGCAGTTCGTTGGCTAGCGGAGCCTACGAGCAGTACTTC

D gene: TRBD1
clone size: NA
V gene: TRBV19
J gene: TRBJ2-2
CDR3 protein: CASSVTGGSGELFF
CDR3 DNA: TGTGCCAGTAGTGTCACAGGGGGCTCCGGGGAGCTGTTTTTT

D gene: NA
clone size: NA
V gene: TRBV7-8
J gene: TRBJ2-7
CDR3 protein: CASSLGASYEQYF
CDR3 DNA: TGTGCCAGCAGCTTGGGAGCGTCCTACGAGCAGTACTTC

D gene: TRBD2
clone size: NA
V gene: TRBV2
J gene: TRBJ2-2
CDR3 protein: CASRGLAGQGGELFF
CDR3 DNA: TGTGCCAGCAGAGGACTAGCGGGACAGGGCGGGGAGCTGTTTTTT

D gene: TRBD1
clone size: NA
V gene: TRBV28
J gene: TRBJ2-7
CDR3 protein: CASSLYTWGQGSSYEQYF
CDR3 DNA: TGTGCCAGCAGTTTATACACCTGGGGACAGGGAAGCTCCTACGAGCAGTACTTC

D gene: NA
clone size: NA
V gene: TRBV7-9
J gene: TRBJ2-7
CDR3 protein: CASSLTPGEQYF
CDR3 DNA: TGTGCCAGCAGCCTCACCCCGGGGGAGCAGTACTTC

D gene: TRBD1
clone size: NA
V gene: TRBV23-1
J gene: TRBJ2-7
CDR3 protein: CGGVDRGGYEQYF
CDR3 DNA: TGCGGGGGGGTCGACAGGGGAGGCTACGAGCAGTACTTC

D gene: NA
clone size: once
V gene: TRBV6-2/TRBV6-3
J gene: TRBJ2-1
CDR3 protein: CASSSALSGHNEQFF
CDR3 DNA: TGTGCCAGCAGTTCGGCTCTAAGCGGCCACAATGAGCAGTTCTTC

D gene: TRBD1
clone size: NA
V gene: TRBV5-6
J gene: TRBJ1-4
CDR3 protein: CASSFRQGAGEKLFF
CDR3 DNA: TGTGCCAGCAGCTTCCGGCAGGGGGCGGGGGAAAAACTGTTTTTT

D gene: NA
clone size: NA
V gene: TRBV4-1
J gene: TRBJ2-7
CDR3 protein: CASSQDESSYEQYF
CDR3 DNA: TGCGCCAGCAGCCAAGACGAGAGCTCCTACGAGCAGTACTTC

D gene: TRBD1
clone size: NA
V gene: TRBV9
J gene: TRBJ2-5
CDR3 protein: CASSSEGAETQYF
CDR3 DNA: TGTGCCAGCAGCAGTGAGGGGGCAGAGACCCAGTACTTC

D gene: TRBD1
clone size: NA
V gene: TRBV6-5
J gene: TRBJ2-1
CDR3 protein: CASRPLPQGRNEQFF
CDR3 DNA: TGTGCCAGCAGGCCCCTCCCACAGGGGAGAAATGAGCAGTTCTTC

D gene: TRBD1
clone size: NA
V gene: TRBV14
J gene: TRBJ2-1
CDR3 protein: CASSQGRGQGNEQFF
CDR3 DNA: TGTGCCAGCAGCCAAGGGCGGGGACAGGGCAATGAGCAGTTCTTC

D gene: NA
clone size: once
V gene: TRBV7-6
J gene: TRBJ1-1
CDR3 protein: CASSQSVERYTEAFF
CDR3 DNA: TGTGCCAGCAGCCAAAGCGTAGAACGGTACACTGAAGCTTTCTTT

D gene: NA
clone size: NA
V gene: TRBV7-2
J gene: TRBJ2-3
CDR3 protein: CASSLDWTSSDTQYF
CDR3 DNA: TGTGCCAGCAGCTTAGACTGGACTTCGTCAGATACGCAGTATTTT

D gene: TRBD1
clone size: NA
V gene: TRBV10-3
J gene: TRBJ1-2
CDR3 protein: CAISGSWGQVGGYTF
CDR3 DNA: TGTGCCATCAGTGGGTCATGGGGACAGGTCGGAGGCTACACCTTC

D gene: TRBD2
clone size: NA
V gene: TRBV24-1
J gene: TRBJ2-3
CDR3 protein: CATSDLLAGEDTQYF
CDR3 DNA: TGTGCCACCAGTGACTTACTAGCGGGAGAAGATACGCAGTATTTT

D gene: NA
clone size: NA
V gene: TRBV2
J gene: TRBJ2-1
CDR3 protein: CASTGGIGGGAFGYEQFF
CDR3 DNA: TGTGCCTCCACGGGCGGAATCGGTGGGGGGGCATTTGGGTATGAGCAGTTCTTC